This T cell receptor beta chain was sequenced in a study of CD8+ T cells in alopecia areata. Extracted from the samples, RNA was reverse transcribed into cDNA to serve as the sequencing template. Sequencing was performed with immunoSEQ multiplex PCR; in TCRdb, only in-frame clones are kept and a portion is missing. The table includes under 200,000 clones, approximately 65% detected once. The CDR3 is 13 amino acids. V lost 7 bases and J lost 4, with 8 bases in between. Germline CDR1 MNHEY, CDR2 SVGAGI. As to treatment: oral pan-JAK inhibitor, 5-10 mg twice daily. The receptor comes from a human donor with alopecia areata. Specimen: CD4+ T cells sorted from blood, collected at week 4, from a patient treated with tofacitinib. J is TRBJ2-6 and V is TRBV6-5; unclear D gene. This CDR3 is CASKSPGANVLTF. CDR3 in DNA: TGTGCCAGCAAATCCCCCGGGGCCAACGTCCTGACTTTC.